This record covers a single TCR beta chain. The antigen is undetermined. Trimming shortened V by 4 bases and J by 3 bases, and 9 bases separated the two germline ends. CDR3 length equals 13 residues. Germline CDR1 SGHAT, CDR2 FQDESV (reference sequence). This record comes from a study of blood T cells in healthy people across ages. Study-wide results and limits: It was the long-lived donors that had more naive CD4+ cells and higher diversity than aged donors. Older age went with lower TCR beta diversity per million T cells, in a roughly linear way. It was not possible, with unsorted PBMCs, to conclusively compare naive and antigen-experienced cells. The study regarded diversity estimates from one million T cells as underestimates.

Combining a sample-barcoded 5' primer with a J-beta primer mix, a second PCR ran for about 6 to 12 cycles. TCRdb re-called the 5' RACE reads with MiXCR, one entry per CDR3 protein. This sample has about 780,000 distinct CDR3 sequences, with less than 60% found just once. The receptor was isolated from a man of 80 years or more in good health. The specimen sequenced was blood. The V and J genes are TRBV11-1 and TRBJ1-2; D is undetermined. This CDR3 reads CASSSQEDYGYTF. CDR3 sequence (DNA): TGTGCCAGCAGCTCCCAGGAGGACTATGGCTACACCTTC. Complete variable domain (other parts from reference TRBV11-1 and TRBJ1-2): EAEVAQSPRYKITEKSQAVAFWCDPISGHATLYWYRQILGQGPELLVQFQDESVVDDSQLPKDRFSAERLKGVDSTLKIQPAELGDSAMYLCASSSQEDYGYTFGSGTRLTVV.